The 29 T cell receptor beta chains reported below all come from one sample, sequenced in a study of T cell repertoires in cytomegalovirus infection. No cognate antigen is known for these TCRs. TCRdb redid the calling of the reads with MiXCR, one entry per CDR3 protein. This table holds some 800,000 distinct CDR3 sequences, just under 30% found once. Material: cultured CD8+ T cells from PBMCs, obtained from culture after CMV antigen stimulation. These receptors all stem from a human donor in good health (CMV status not recorded). Some clones in this sample may be carry-over from other donors' samples.

This rearrangement joins TRBV7-6 to TRBJ2-1, with TRBD1 matching over 8 bases. J was trimmed by 5 bases and V by 4 bases; bases with no gene match: 19. CDR3 length: 19 residues. The germline gives CDR1 SGHVS, CDR2 FNYEAQ. The CDR3 nucleotides are TGTGCCAGCAGCTATAGAGGGGGGTTATGGGACAGGAGGAACAATGAGCAGTTCTTC. Translating it yields CASSYRGGLWDRRNNEQFF.

V is TRBV28 and J is TRBJ2-5; D is perhaps TRBD1 (6 bases). This CDR3 is 14 amino acids long. CDR1 MDHEN and CDR2 SYDVKM come from the germline V gene. With 1 base removed from V and 5 bases from J, the gap between germline ends came to 11 bases. CDR3 sequence reads: CASSLSGDKETQYF. The CDR3 DNA sequence: TGTGCCAGCAGTTTATCAGGGGATAAGGAGACCCAGTACTTC.

In this sample, this clonotype turned up many times. The chain employs TRBV4-1 and TRBJ1-1; D not certain. The CDR3 sequence is 15 residues long. Trimming removed 2 bases at V and 3 bases at J, with 13 bases between. The germline gives CDR1 MGHRA, CDR2 YSYEKL. CDR3 protein: CASSQLIQAYTEAFF. The DNA for the CDR3 is TGCGCCAGCAGCCAATTAATACAAGCCTACACTGAAGCTTTCTTT.

CDR3 DNA sequence: TGTGCTAGTGGTTTGTATAACTCCTACGAGCAGTACTTC. The encoded protein is CASGLYNSYEQYF. The chain links TRBV12-5 to TRBJ2-7; D unresolved. This CDR3 is built from 13 residues. Germline CDR1 and CDR2: LGHNT and FRNRAP. Trimming pared 2 bases from V and 0 bases from J, leaving 5 bases between.

In this sample, this clonotype turned up a few times. The rearrangement uses TRBV3-1 and TRBJ2-3, with D possibly being TRBD1 (6 bases). V was pared by 0 bases and J by 0 bases, with 10 bases between. The CDR3 sequence is 16 residues long. Germline V lookup: CDR1 LGHDT, CDR2 YNNKEL (reference sequence). The CDR3 loop reads CASSQEAGVSTDTQYF. CDR3 sequence (DNA): TGTGCCAGCAGCCAAGAAGCAGGGGTTAGCACAGATACGCAGTATTTT.

DNA for the CDR3: TGTGCCAGAACCCGAAGGACAGGGGCAGACAATGAGCAGTTCTTC. It codes for CARTRRTGADNEQFF. V and J are TRBV2 and TRBJ2-1; 9 bases are a match to TRBD1. This CDR3 has 15 residues. V trimming: 9 bases; J trimming: 5 bases; junction bases outside the gene matches: 11. The germline V gene encodes CDR1 SNHLY and CDR2 FYNNEI.

V usage is TRBV6-8 and J usage is TRBJ2-5; D remains unclear. Germline loops: CDR1 MNHGY, CDR2 SAAAGT. Deletions cut 8 bases from V and 4 bases from J, with 14 bases between. The CDR3 spans 13 residues. This chain's CDR3 is CASRSGVIETQYF. The CDR3 nucleotides read TGTGCCAGCCGTTCTGGGGTTATAGAGACCCAGTACTTC.

In its sample, this clonotype was seen a few times. V gene TRBV27 combines with J gene TRBJ1-4; D gene unclear. Germline CDR1 reads MNHEY; CDR2 reads SMNVEV (reference sequence). The CDR3 totals 15 residues. The V end was cut by 3 bases, the J end by 0 bases, with 8 bases between. DNA for the CDR3: TGTGCCAGCAGTTTCCTCGAGTCAACTAATGAAAAACTGTTTTTT. Its translation: CASSFLESTNEKLFF.

The sample holds a few counts of this clonotype. Here the CDR3 DNA reads TGCGCCAGCAGCCAGGTTCTAGCGGGATACAATGAGCAGTTCTTC. This codes for CASSQVLAGYNEQFF. The chain is built from TRBV4-1 and TRBJ2-1, with 9 bases lining up with TRBD2. The length of the CDR3 is 15 residues. J was trimmed by 4 bases and V by 3 bases; bases with no gene match: 4. In germline, CDR1 is MGHRA, CDR2 YSYEKL.

The rearrangement links TRBV27 to TRBJ1-2; D is unclear. The germline gives CDR1 MNHEY, CDR2 SMNVEV (reference sequence). This CDR3 has 15 residues. Trimming removed 0 bases at V and 3 bases at J, with 11 bases between. DNA for the CDR3: TGTGCCAGCAGTTTATCACTAGGGTTGGACTATGGCTACACCTTC. This gives the protein CASSLSLGLDYGYTF.

A few counts support this clonotype. The rearrangement uses TRBV14 and TRBJ2-1; TRBD2 agrees at 7 bases. Losses at the gene ends were 0 bases for V and 15 bases for J; bases not matched to a gene: 11. The length of the CDR3 is 14 residues. Germline V lookup: CDR1 SGHDN, CDR2 FVKESK. The CDR3 spells CASSQDWREGRPFF. As DNA, the CDR3 is TGTGCCAGCAGCCAAGATTGGAGGGAGGGAAGGCCGTTCTTC. Full variable domain (missing parts from reference TRBV14 and TRBJ2-1): EAGVTQFPSHSVIEKGQTVTLRCDPISGHDNLYWYRRVMGKEIKFLLHFVKESKQDESGMPNNRFLAERTGGTYSTLKVQPAELEDSGVYFCASSQDWREGRPFFGPGTRLTVL.

Only a few counts were recorded for this clonotype. The chain uses TRBV20-1 and TRBJ1-2; TRBD1 aligns across 9 bases. Trimming removed 5 bases from V and 7 bases from J; junction bases left unmatched: 8. This CDR3 is built from 13 residues. Germline V gives CDR1 DFQATT, CDR2 SNEGSKA (reference sequence). CDR3 loop: CSAWTGESSGYTF. The CDR3 bases are TGCAGTGCTTGGACAGGGGAAAGTTCTGGCTACACCTTC.

This clonotype turned up a few times. This chain joins TRBV28 and TRBJ2-3; TRBD1 or TRBD2 may be the D gene (5 bases each). The CDR3 sequence is 13 residues long. V gave up 5 bases and J gave up 5 bases, with 11 bases separating them. Germline V gene sequence: CDR1 MDHEN, CDR2 SYDVKM. CDR3 protein: CASSPARGDTQYF. The DNA of the CDR3 is TGTGCCAGCAGTCCCGCGAGGGGAGATACGCAGTATTTT.

The chain joins TRBV10-2 to TRBJ2-3; possibly TRBD1 for D (6 bases). Germline V gene lookup returns CDR1 WSHSY and CDR2 SAAADI. Trimming shortened V by 7 bases and J by 3 bases, and 20 bases separated the two germline ends. This CDR3 has 16 residues. The CDR3 reads CASNHPNRVGTDTQYF. The CDR3 DNA follows: TGCGCCAGCAATCACCCAAACAGGGTAGGGACAGATACGCAGTATTTT.

The chain carries TRBV6-5 and TRBJ1-1; weak D call: TRBD1 (6 bases). The CDR3 is 13 amino acids. Germline V CDR1 and CDR2: MNHEY, SVGAGI. The V and J ends lost 2 bases and 7 bases respectively, with 11 bases between them. The DNA for the CDR3 is TGTGCCAGCAGTTACAACGGACAGAGTGAAGCTTTCTTT. This translates into CASSYNGQSEAFF.

This clonotype was detected many times. The chain recombines TRBV7-2 with TRBJ2-5, with unresolved D. V dropped 4 bases and J dropped 4 bases, with 19 bases sitting between them. Looked up from germline, CDR1 is SGHTA and CDR2 is FQGNSA. The CDR3 runs to 16 residues. CDR3 protein: CASSSLIAPPGETQYF. DNA of the CDR3: TGTGCCAGCAGCTCCCTCATCGCCCCCCCAGGAGAGACCCAGTACTTC.

This clonotype was recorded only once. The CDR3 carries no conserved terminal phenylalanine or tryptophan, so it likely arises from a read error. The rearrangement joins TRBV2 to TRBJ2-5; 8 bases line up with TRBD2. Unmatched junction bases numbered 17, after V lost 3 bases and J lost 8 bases. The CDR3 contains 17 residues. Germline lookup yields CDR1 SNHLY and CDR2 FYNNEI. CDR3 protein: CASSEGQPGLENDTQYV. In DNA form, the CDR3 reads TGTGCCAGCAGTGAGGGGCAGCCGGGACTAGAGAATGATACCCAGTACGTC.

The genes are TRBV6-6 and TRBJ2-3; 11 positions agree with TRBD2. The CDR3 is 17 residues long. Germline lookup yields CDR1 MNHNY and CDR2 SVGAGI (reference sequence). The trim removed 4 bases at V and 3 bases at J, leaving 9 bases unmatched. The CDR3 DNA is TGTGCCAGCAGTTCTTACCTTAGCGGGGGGGTGACAGATACGCAGTATTTT. Its protein product is CASSSYLSGGVTDTQYF.

A few counts support this clonotype. V is TRBV28 and J is TRBJ2-3, with 8 bases lining up with TRBD2. Germline V gene sequence: CDR1 MDHEN, CDR2 SYDVKM. The length of the CDR3 is 15 residues. The J segment lost 1 base and the V segment lost 5 bases, leaving 5 bases of the junction unmatched. This CDR3 is CASSKLAVRTDTQYF. The CDR3 nucleotides read TGTGCCAGCAGTAAACTAGCGGTGCGCACAGATACGCAGTATTTT.

In its sample, this clonotype was seen once. The chain uses TRBV6-8 and TRBJ1-6; 7 bases agree with TRBD1. Germline-derived CDR1 and CDR2 are MNHGY and SAAAGT. This CDR3 contains 17 residues. V trimming: 6 bases; J trimming: 7 bases; junction bases outside the gene matches: 15. In nucleotides, the CDR3 is TGTGCCAGCAGAAACATAGGGGGCTATGAGGTGAATTCACCCCTCCACTTT. Residues: CASRNIGGYEVNSPLHF.

This chain uses TRBV3-1 with TRBJ2-1; the match to TRBD2 covers 13 bases. The V and J ends lost 0 bases and 7 bases, in that order; junction bases with no gene match: 3. In germline, CDR1 is LGHDT, CDR2 YNNKEL (reference sequence). The CDR3 spans 16 residues. In nucleotides, the CDR3 is TGTGCCAGCAGCCAAGATTGGACTAGCGGGGGTAATGAGCAGTTCTTC. This sequence encodes CASSQDWTSGGNEQFF.

To note about this clonotype: A read error is possible here, since a much larger clone lies one base away. The gene calls are TRBV7-6 and TRBJ2-1; no reliable D call. The V and J ends lost 1 base and 5 bases respectively, with 9 bases between them. CDR1 and CDR2 (germline): SGHVS, FNYEAQ. The CDR3 is 14 residues long. The CDR3 loop is CASSLVSPHNEQFF. The CDR3 coding sequence is TGTGCCAGCAGCTTAGTTAGTCCTCACAATGAGCAGTTCTTC. The complete variable domain, with remaining parts taken from reference TRBV7-6 and TRBJ2-1, reads GAGVSQSPRYKVTKRGQDVALRCDPISGHVSLYWYRQALGQGPEFLTYFNYEAQQDKSGLPNDRFSAERPEGSISTLTIQRTEQRDSAMYRCASSLVSPHNEQFFGPGTRLTVL.

Here the CDR3 DNA reads TGTGCCACCAGTGATTTCGGGCAGCCTCCGAACACCGGGGAGCTGTTTTTT. This codes for CATSDFGQPPNTGELFF. V usage is TRBV24-1 and J usage is TRBJ2-2; no definite D call. The CDR3 length is 17 residues. Germline CDR1 KGHDR, CDR2 SFDVKD. Deletions cut 1 base from V and 0 bases from J, with 11 bases between.

This clonotype was detected only a few times. V usage is TRBV27 and J usage is TRBJ2-1, with 8 positions matching TRBD2. Germline CDR1 is MNHEY and CDR2 is SMNVEV (reference sequence). The CDR3 is 15 residues long. V trimming: 5 bases; J trimming: 4 bases; junction bases outside the gene matches: 7. The CDR3 nucleotides are TGTGCCAGCAGTGGGGGACTAGGAGTATACAATGAGCAGTTCTTC. Residues: CASSGGLGVYNEQFF.

V usage is TRBV6-5 and J usage is TRBJ1-2, with a possible D match to TRBD1 (6 bases). This CDR3 has 14 residues. Trimming cost V 3 bases and J 7 bases, with 15 bases left between them. Germline V CDR1 and CDR2: MNHEY, SVGAGI. Written as DNA, the CDR3 is TGTGCCAGCAGTTATGGTCCCGTAGGGGGTGGCTACACCTTC. This sequence encodes CASSYGPVGGGYTF.

The sample holds a few counts of this clonotype. The chain couples TRBV7-6 to TRBJ2-7; D may be TRBD2 (5 bases). This CDR3 region has 16 residues. CDR1 and CDR2 (germline): SGHVS, FNYEAQ. V shed 1 base and J shed 1 base, with 14 bases lying between them. The CDR3, as DNA: TGTGCCAGCAGCTTAGGAGGAGGTCCAGGATCCTACGAGCAGTACTTC. Protein sequence: CASSLGGGPGSYEQYF.

This chain connects TRBV7-9 to TRBJ2-7, with D perhaps being TRBD1 or TRBD2 (5 bases each). V lost 10 bases, J lost 3 bases, and 16 bases lay in between. The V gene's germline CDR1 is SEHNR and CDR2 FQNEAQ (reference sequence). The CDR3 covers 13 residues. CDR3 protein: CATRDRSNYEQYF. CDR3 sequence (DNA): TGTGCCACCCGGGACCGATCCAACTACGAGCAGTACTTC.

In this sample, this clonotype turned up a few times. This chain connects TRBV12-3 or TRBV12-4 to TRBJ1-1, with D perhaps TRBD1 (5 bases). This CDR3 comprises 13 residues. Deletions cut 7 bases from V and 5 bases from J, with 14 bases between. CDR3 in amino acids: CASKVGVWTEAFF. The CDR3 region has the DNA TGTGCCAGCAAGGTGGGGGTTTGGACTGAAGCTTTCTTT.

A word on this clonotype: A read error is possible here, since a much larger clone lies one base away. This chain joins TRBV7-6 and TRBJ2-5; weak D call: TRBD1 (6 bases). In germline, CDR1 is SGHVS, CDR2 FNYEAQ. The CDR3 spans 17 residues. CDR3 sequence (DNA): TGTGCTGGCAGCTTAGGGGCTTACAGGGCCGAGGGGGAGACCCAGTACTTC. Protein sequence: CAGSLGAYRAEGETQYF.